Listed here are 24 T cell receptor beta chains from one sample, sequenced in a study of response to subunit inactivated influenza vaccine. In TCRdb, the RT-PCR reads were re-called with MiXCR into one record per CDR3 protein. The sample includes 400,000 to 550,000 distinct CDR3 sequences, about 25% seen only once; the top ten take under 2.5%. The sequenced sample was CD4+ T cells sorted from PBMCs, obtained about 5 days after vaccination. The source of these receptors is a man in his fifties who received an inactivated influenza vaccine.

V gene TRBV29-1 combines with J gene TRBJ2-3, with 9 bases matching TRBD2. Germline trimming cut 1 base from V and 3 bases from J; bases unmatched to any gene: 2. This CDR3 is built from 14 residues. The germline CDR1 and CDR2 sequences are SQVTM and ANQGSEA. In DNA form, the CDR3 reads TGCAGCGTTGAAGGGGCGGGAGGGACAGATACGCAGTATTTT. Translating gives CSVEGAGGTDTQYF.

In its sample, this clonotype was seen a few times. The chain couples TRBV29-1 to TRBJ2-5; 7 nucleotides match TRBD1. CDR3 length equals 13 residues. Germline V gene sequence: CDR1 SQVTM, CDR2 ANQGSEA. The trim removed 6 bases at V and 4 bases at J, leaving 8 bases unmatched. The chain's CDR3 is CSVATGVGETQYF. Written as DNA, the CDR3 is TGCAGCGTAGCAACAGGGGTCGGAGAGACCCAGTACTTC.

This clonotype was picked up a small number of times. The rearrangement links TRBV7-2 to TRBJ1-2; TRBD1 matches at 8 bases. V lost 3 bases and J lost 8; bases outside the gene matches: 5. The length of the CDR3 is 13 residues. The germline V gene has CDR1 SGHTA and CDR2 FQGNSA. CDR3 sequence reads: CASSLTGVEGYTF. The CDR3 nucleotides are TGTGCCAGCAGCTTGACAGGGGTTGAGGGCTACACCTTC.

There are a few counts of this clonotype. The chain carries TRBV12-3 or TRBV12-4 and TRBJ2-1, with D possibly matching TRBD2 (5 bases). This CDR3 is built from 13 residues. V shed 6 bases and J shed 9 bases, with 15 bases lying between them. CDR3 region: CASRPSAVGEQFF. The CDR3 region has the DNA TGTGCCAGCAGACCCTCAGCGGTAGGTGAGCAGTTCTTC.

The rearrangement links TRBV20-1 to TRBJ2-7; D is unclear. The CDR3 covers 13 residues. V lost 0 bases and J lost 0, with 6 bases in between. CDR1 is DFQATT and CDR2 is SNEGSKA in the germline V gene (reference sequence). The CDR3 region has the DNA TGCAGTGCTAGAGAAACCACCTCCTACGAGCAGTACTTC. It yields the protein CSARETTSYEQYF.

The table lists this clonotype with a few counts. The CDR3 DNA reads TGCGCCAGCAGCCAAGTCCACAGGGGCACAGATACGCAGTATTTT. Its translation: CASSQVHRGTDTQYF. This sequence joins TRBV4-3 and TRBJ2-3, with D possibly being TRBD1 (6 bases). With 1 base removed from V and 1 base from J, the gap between germline ends came to 9 bases. From germline, CDR1 is LGHNA and CDR2 YSLEER. The CDR3 has 15 amino acids.

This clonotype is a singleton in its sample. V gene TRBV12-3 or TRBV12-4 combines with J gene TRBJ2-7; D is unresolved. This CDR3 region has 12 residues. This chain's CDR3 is CASGRFSYEQYF. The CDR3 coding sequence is TGTGCATCCGGACGGTTCTCCTACGAGCAGTACTTC.

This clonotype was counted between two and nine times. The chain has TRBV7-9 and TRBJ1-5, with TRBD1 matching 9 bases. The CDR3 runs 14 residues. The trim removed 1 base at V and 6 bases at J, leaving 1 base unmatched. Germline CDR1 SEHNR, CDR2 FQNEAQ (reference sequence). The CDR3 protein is CASSLGTGVQPQHF. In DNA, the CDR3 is TGTGCCAGCAGCTTAGGGACAGGGGTTCAGCCCCAGCATTTT.

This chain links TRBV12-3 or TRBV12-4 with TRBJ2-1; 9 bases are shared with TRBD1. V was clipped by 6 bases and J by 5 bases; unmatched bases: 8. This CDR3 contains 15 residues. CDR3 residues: CASSLDRGGHNEQFF. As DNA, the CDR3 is TGTGCCAGCAGCCTGGACAGGGGAGGGCACAATGAGCAGTTCTTC.

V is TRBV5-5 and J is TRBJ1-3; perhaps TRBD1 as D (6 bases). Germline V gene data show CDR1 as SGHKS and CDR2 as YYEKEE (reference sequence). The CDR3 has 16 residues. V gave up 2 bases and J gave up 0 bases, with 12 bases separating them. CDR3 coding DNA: TGTGCCAGCAGCTTCAGGGGAACCTTCTCTGGAAACACCATATATTTT. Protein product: CASSFRGTFSGNTIYF.

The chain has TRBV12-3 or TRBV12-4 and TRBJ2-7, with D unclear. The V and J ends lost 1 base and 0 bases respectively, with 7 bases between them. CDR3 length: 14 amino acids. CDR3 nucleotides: TGTGCCAGCAGTTTAGAAGTAGACTCCTACGAGCAGTACTTC. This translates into CASSLEVDSYEQYF.

The CDR3 DNA sequence: TGCAGTGCTACTACCGGGACTAGGAGAAACTACGAGCAGTACTTC. This translates into CSATTGTRRNYEQYF. The V and J genes are TRBV20-1 and TRBJ2-7, with 8 nucleotides matching TRBD2. The J segment lost 3 bases and the V segment lost 4 bases, leaving 11 bases of the junction unmatched. This CDR3 has 15 amino acids. Germline lookup yields CDR1 DFQATT and CDR2 SNEGSKA (reference sequence).

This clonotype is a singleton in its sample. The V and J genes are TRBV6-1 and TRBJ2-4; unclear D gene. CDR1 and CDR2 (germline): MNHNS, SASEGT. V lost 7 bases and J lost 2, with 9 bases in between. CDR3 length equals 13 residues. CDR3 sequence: CASTLVSKNIQYF. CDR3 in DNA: TGTGCCAGCACCCTTGTTTCCAAAAACATTCAGTACTTC.

CDR3: CASSYGDSNQPQHF. The CDR3 DNA is TGTGCCAGCAGTTACGGGGACAGCAATCAGCCCCAGCATTTT. This chain connects TRBV6-5 to TRBJ1-5; TRBD1 might be the D (5 bases). The CDR3 has 14 amino acids. The V and J ends lost 2 bases and 1 base respectively, with 6 bases between them. Germline V lookup: CDR1 MNHEY, CDR2 SVGAGI.

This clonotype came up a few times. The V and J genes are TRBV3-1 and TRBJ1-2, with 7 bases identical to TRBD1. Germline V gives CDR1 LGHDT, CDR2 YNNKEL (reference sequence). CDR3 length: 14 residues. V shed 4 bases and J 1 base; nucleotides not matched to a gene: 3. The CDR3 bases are TGTGCCAGCAGCCCGGACAGGAGTAACTATGGCTACACCTTC. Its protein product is CASSPDRSNYGYTF.

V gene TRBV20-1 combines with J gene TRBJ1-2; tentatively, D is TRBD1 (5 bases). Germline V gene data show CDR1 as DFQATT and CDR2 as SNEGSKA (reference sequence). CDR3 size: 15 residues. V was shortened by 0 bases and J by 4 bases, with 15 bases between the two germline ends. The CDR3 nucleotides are TGCAGTGCTAGAGAACTATCCCGACAGATCTATGGCTACACCTTC. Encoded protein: CSARELSRQIYGYTF.

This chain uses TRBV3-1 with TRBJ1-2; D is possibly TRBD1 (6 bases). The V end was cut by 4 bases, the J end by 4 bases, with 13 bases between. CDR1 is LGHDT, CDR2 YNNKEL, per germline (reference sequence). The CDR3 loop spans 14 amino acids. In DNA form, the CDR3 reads TGTGCCAGCAGCCCGGACGGACAGACCTATGGCTACACCTTC. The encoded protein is CASSPDGQTYGYTF. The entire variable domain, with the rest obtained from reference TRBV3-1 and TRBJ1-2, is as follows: DTAVSQTPKYLVTQMGNDKSIKCEQNLGHDTMYWYKQDSKKFLKIMFSYNNKELIINETVPNRFSPKSPDKAHLNLHINSLELGDSAVYFCASSPDGQTYGYTFGSGTRLTVV.

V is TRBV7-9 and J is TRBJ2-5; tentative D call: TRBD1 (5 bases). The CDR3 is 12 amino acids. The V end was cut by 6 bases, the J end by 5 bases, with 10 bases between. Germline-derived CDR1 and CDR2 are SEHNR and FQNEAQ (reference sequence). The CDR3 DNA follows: TGTGCCAGCAGACAGGTGGGGGAGACCCAGTACTTC. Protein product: CASRQVGETQYF.

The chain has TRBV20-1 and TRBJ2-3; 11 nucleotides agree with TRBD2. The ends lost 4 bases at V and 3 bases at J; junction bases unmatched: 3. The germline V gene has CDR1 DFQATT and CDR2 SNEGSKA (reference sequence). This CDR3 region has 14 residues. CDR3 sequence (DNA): TGCAGTGCTATTAGCGGGAGGGCAACAGATACGCAGTATTTT. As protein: CSAISGRATDTQYF.

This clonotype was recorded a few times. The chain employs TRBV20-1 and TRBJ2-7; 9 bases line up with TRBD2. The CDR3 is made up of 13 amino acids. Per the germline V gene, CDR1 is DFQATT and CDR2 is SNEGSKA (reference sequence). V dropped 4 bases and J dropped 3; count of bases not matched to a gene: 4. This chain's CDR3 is CSATAGGVYEQYF. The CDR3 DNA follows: TGCAGTGCTACAGCGGGGGGAGTCTACGAGCAGTACTTC.

The CDR3 coding sequence is TGTGCCAGCTCAAGGACTACTTATAATTCACCCCTCCACTTT. Protein sequence: CASSRTTYNSPLHF. The chain joins TRBV6-1 to TRBJ1-6, with unresolved D. Trimming took off 8 bases at V and 4 bases at J, with 12 bases between the two ends. Germline lookup yields CDR1 MNHNS and CDR2 SASEGT. This CDR3 comprises 14 residues.

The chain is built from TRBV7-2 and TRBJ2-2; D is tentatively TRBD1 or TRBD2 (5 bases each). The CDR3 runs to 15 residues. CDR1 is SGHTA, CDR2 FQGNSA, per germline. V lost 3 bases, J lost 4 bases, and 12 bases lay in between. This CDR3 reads CASSFSPGSTGELFF. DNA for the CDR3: TGTGCCAGCAGCTTTTCCCCAGGGAGCACCGGGGAGCTGTTTTTT.

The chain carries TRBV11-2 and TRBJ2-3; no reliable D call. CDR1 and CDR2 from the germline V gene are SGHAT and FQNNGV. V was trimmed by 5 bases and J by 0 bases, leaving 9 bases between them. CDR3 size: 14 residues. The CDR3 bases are TGTGCCAGCAGCCCCCAAACTAGCACAGATACGCAGTATTTT. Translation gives CASSPQTSTDTQYF.

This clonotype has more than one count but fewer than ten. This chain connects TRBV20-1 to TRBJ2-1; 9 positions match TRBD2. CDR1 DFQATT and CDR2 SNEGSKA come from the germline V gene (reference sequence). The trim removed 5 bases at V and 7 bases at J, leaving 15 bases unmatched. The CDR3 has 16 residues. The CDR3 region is CSAAGSTGLASNEQFF. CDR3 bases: TGCAGTGCTGCCGGGAGTACGGGACTAGCATCTAATGAGCAGTTCTTC.